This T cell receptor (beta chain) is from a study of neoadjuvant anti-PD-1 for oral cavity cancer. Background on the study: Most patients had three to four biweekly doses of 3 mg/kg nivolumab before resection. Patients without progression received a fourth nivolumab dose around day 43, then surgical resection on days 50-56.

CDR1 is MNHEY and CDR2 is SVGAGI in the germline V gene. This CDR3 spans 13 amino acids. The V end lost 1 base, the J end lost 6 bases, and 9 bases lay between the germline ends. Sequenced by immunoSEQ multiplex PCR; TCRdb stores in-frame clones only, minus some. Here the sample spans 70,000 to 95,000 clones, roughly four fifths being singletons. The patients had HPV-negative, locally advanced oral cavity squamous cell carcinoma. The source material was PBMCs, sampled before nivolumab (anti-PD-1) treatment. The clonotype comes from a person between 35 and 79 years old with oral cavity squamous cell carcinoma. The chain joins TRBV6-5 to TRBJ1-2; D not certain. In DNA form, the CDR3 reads TGTGCCAGCAGTTACTTTAAGGCGGATGGCTACACCTTC. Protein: CASSYFKADGYTF.